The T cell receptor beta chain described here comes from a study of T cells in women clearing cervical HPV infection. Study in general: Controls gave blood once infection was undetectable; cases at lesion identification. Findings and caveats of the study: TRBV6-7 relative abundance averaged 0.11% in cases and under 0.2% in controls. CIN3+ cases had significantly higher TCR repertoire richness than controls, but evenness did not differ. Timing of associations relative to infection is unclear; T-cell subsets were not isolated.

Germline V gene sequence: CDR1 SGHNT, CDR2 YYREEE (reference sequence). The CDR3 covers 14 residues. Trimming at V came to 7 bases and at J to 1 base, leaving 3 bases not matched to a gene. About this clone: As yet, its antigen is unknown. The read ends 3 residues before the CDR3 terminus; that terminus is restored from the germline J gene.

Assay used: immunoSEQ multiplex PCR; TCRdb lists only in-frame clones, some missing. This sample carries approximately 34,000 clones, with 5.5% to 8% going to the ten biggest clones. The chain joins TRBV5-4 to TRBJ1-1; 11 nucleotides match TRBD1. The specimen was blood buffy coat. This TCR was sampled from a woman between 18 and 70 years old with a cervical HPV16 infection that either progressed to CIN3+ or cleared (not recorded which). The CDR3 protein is CASRDRGGNTEAFF. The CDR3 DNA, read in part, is TGTGCCAGCCGGGACAGGGGGGGGAACACTGAA.